This T cell receptor beta chain was sequenced during a study of long-term antiretroviral therapy in people with HIV. This was the immunoSEQ v3.0 assay at survey level. The study targeted 40,000-50,000 T-cell genomes per sample in sequencing. Sequenced by immunoSEQ multiplex PCR; TCRdb stores in-frame clones only, minus some. This table has tens of thousands of clones, about four fifths appearing once. This CDR3 spans 13 amino acids. Germline V gene data show CDR1 as SNHLY and CDR2 as FYNNEI. V was pared by 3 bases and J by 4 bases, with 2 bases of the junction left unmatched. The sequenced sample was unsorted PBMCs, obtained 1 year after starting antiretroviral therapy. This TCR derives from a man between 18 and 35 years old with HIV. The genes are TRBV2 and TRBJ2-7; 8 bases are a match to TRBD2. CDR3 amino acids: CASSDTGGYEQYF. The DNA for the CDR3 is TGTGCCAGCAGTGACACGGGAGGGTACGAGCAGTACTTC.